The count of the clone carrying this T cell receptor (beta chain) is one. Time point defined: peripheral blood 6 weeks after treatment start. The method was immunoSEQ multiplex PCR; TCRdb's version includes in-frame clones alone and lacks a portion of them. The sample yields around 93,000 clones, roughly 80% seen once. Germline V gives CDR1 SNHLY, CDR2 FYNNEI. V lost 4 bases to trimming and J lost 2 bases; unmatched junction nucleotides: 12. CDR3 length: 18 amino acids. This entry comes from a study of PD-L1 blockade in urothelial cancer. Study as a whole: The study started patients on atezolizumab at some point between 2013 and 2014, giving 1,200 mg intravenously every 3 weeks. About nine tenths of the roughly 30 patients comprised males who had bladder-origin urothelial cancer. Blood analyses occurred 3 weeks (second dose) and 6 weeks post treatment start. The study recovered a median of 141,255 T cells per blood sample.

This chain connects TRBV2 to TRBJ2-5; TRBD2 matches 11 bases. The sample was PBMCs, taken around atezolizumab (anti-PD-L1) treatment. The clonotype was recovered from a man aged 65-85 years with urothelial cancer. The chain's CDR3 is CASSAIGFLAGGQETQYF. CDR3 coding DNA: TGTGCCAGCAGTGCCATAGGGTTCCTAGCGGGAGGTCAAGAGACCCAGTACTTC.